The 2 T cell receptor beta chains given below trace back to one sample, sequenced in a study of T cells in Graves' hyperthyroidism and ophthalmopathy. There were TCR beta CDR3 regions amplified from RNA transcripts. First-round RT-PCR of the TCR CDR3 relied on the HTBI primer set. TCRdb fed the multiplex PCR reads into MiXCR, producing one record per CDR3 protein. The sample has about 610,000 distinct CDR3 sequences, approximately 14% seen once. Material: blood. These receptors were obtained from a woman aged 40 to 50 with Graves' ophthalmopathy.

The V and J genes are TRBV2 and TRBJ2-3, with 8 bases aligning to TRBD2. Per the germline V gene, CDR1 is SNHLY and CDR2 is FYNNEI. The V and J ends lost 8 bases and 0 bases, in that order; junction bases with no gene match: 10. This CDR3 has 16 amino acids. The CDR3 loop is CASRWASGPSTDTQYF. In DNA form, the CDR3 reads TGTGCCAGCCGTTGGGCTAGCGGGCCGAGCACAGATACGCAGTATTTT.

The CDR3 reads CASSMIASSGRLNYGYTF. The DNA for the CDR3 is TGTGCCAGTAGTATGATCGCCTCATCCGGACGACTTAACTATGGCTACACCTTC. V usage is TRBV19 and J usage is TRBJ1-2; D gene ambiguous. V dropped 3 bases and J dropped 1 base, with 21 bases sitting between them. This CDR3 region has 18 residues. Germline V gene sequence: CDR1 LNHDA, CDR2 SQIVND (reference sequence).